This T cell receptor (beta chain) is from a study of Tregs in tolerant kidney transplant recipients. Study-wide context: CD4+CD25+CD127- cells came from approximately 3-day belatacept mixed lymphocyte reactions, some with roughly five-day graft donor restimulation.

Worth noting for this clone: Its target is unknown.

The V end lost 1 base, the J end lost 3 bases, and 7 bases lay between the germline ends. This CDR3 comprises 14 residues. Germline loops: CDR1 SGHNT, CDR2 YENEEA. Study conclusions and caveats: Findings come from small patient numbers and require larger validation.

Profiling relied on immunoSEQ multiplex PCR, and the TCRdb table lists in-frame clones only, not all of them. The table has under 1,500 clones, around two fifths seen once; the top ten hold 25% to 30%. The sample taken for sequencing was Tregs from blood grown in culture. The chain employs TRBV11-3 and TRBJ1-5; D is uncertain. This TCR was recovered from a human donor in good health. CDR3 nucleotides: TGTGCCAGCAGCTTAGTCACAACCAATCAGCCCCAGCATTTT. It yields the protein CASSLVTTNQPQHF. Complete variable domain (other parts from reference TRBV11-3 and TRBJ1-5): EAGVVQSPRYKIIEKKQPVAFWCNPISGHNTLYWYLQNLGQGPELLIRYENEEAVDDSQLPKDRFSAERLKGVDSTLKIQPAELGDSAVYLCASSLVTTNQPQHFGDGTRLSIL.